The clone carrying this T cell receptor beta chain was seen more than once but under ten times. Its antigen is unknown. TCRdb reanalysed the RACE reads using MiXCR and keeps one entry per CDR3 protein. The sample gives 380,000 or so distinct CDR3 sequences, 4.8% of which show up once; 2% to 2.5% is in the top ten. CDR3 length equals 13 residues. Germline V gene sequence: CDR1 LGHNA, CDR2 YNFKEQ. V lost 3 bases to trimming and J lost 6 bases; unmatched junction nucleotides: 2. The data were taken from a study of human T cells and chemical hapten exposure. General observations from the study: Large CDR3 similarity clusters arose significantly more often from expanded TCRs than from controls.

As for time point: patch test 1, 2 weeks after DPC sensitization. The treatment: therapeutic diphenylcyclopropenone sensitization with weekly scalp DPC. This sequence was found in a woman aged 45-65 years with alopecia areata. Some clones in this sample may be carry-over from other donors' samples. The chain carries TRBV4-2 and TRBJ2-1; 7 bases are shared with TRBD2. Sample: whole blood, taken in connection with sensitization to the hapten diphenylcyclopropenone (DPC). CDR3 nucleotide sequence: TGTGCCAGCAGCCACACGGGGGGCAATGAGCAGTTCTTC. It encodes CASSHTGGNEQFF.